The 4 T cell receptor beta chains in this list originate from one sample, sequenced in a study of tumor-infiltrating lymphocytes in primary liver carcinoma. The study co-extracted DNA and RNA from around 20-30 mg of unsorted bulk tissue. Priming with a constant-region primer yielded TCR beta cDNA from 400 to 550 ng total RNA. Libraries of TCR beta came from three nested multiplex PCR rounds with slightly modified ARM-PCR. Amplification in the first two PCR rounds was performed using TRBV1-TRBV30 forward primers and a C-beta reverse primer for roughly 9 cycles each. TCRdb called the multiplex PCR reads again in MiXCR, with one record for every CDR3 protein. The data show about 110,000 distinct CDR3 sequences, around 60% seen once. Material: liver tumor tissue from sampling region 1. Specified subset: tumor region T1, superior pole. Receptors were obtained from a woman aged 60 to 75 with primary liver carcinoma and hepatitis B virus infection.

Remarks on this clonotype: Since a much larger clone is just one base distant, this may be a read error. V usage is TRBV6-6 and J usage is TRBJ2-2; D is possibly TRBD1 or TRBD2 (5 bases each). The CDR3 covers 13 residues. Germline loops: CDR1 MNHNY, CDR2 SVGAGI (reference sequence). CDR3 in DNA: TGTGCCAGCAGTTACTCGAGGGCCGGGGACCTGTTTTTT. This sequence encodes CASSYSRAGDLFF.

This chain uses TRBV7-3 with TRBJ2-1; 10 nucleotides align to TRBD2. V lost 4 bases and J lost 3; bases outside the gene matches: 6. CDR3 length equals 16 residues. Germline assignment: CDR1 SGHTA and CDR2 FQGTGA. In nucleotides, the CDR3 is TGTGCCAGCAGCTATCATTCTAGCGGGGGCTACAATGAGCAGTTCTTC. This encodes CASSYHSSGGYNEQFF.

This clonotype was counted between two and nine times. V usage is TRBV28 and J usage is TRBJ1-2; D is unclear. The germline V gene has CDR1 MDHEN and CDR2 SYDVKM. Trimming cost V 5 bases and J 2 bases, with 6 bases left between them. The CDR3 consists of 12 residues. The CDR3 is CASSPGNYGYTF. The CDR3 DNA is TGTGCCAGCAGTCCTGGGAACTATGGCTACACCTTC.

With respect to this clonotype: Its ends do not fully match the called genes, so a read error is possible. The gene calls are TRBV6-5 and TRBJ2-1; D call uncertain. The V gene's germline CDR1 is MNHEY and CDR2 SVGAGI. This CDR3 contains 16 residues. The CDR3, as DNA: TGTGCCAGCAGTTACCATCCAACGGTGGATTACAATGAGCAGTTCTTT. This encodes CASSYHPTVDYNEQFF.